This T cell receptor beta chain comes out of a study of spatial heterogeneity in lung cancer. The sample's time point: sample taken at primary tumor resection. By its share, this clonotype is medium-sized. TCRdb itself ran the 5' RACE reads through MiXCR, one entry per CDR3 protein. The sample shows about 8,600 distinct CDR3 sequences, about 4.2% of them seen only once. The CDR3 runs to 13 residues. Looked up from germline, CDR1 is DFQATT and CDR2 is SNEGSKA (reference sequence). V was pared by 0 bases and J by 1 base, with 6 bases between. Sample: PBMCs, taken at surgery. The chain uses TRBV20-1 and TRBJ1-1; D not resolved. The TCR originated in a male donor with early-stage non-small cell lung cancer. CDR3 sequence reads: CSARDHQNTEAFF. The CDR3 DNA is TGCAGTGCTAGAGATCACCAGAACACTGAAGCTTTCTTT.